The next 25 T cell receptor beta chains were all read from a single sample in a study of technical replicates of blood from a few donors. Profiling relied on immunoSEQ multiplex PCR, and the TCRdb table lists in-frame clones only, not all of them. The sample lists tens of thousands of clones, less than 95% occurring once. The specimen sequenced was T cells isolated from PBMCs. These receptors were taken from a human donor in good health.

The chain links TRBV9 to TRBJ1-4, with D tentatively TRBD1 (5 bases). The CDR3 sequence is 15 residues long. Per the germline V gene, CDR1 is SGDLS and CDR2 is YYNGEE. V was clipped by 4 bases and J by 6 bases, with 16 bases between them. The CDR3, as DNA: TGTGCCAGCAGCTTGATGGGAGGGGTGGATGAAAAACTGTTTTTT. Its protein is CASSLMGGVDEKLFF.

A word on this clone: Compared with germline, one end of the junction differs, possibly owing to a read error. V gene TRBV15 combines with J gene TRBJ2-7; 9 bases align to TRBD2. CDR1 is LNHNV and CDR2 is YYDKDF in the germline V gene (reference sequence). This CDR3 comprises 12 residues. This CDR3 reads CATSRDMREGLF. The DNA for the CDR3 is TGTGCCACCAGCAGAGATATGCGGGAGGGCTTATTC.

This clone has a handful of counts. The chain couples TRBV9 to TRBJ2-5; 8 bases are a match to TRBD2. The CDR3 sequence is 14 residues long. Per the germline V gene, CDR1 is SGDLS and CDR2 is YYNGEE. Losses at the gene ends were 0 bases for V and 4 bases for J; bases not matched to a gene: 2. CDR3: CASSVGTSGETQYF. The CDR3 nucleotides read TGTGCCAGCAGCGTAGGAACTAGCGGAGAGACCCAGTACTTC.

V usage is TRBV6-5 and J usage is TRBJ1-1, with TRBD1 identical over 8 bases. CDR3 length: 16 amino acids. The junction had 16 bases not matched to a gene; V was cut back by 2 bases and J by 11 bases. Per the germline V gene, CDR1 is MNHEY and CDR2 is SVGAGI. The CDR3 is CASSYHIINGQGGAFF. The CDR3 nucleotides read TGTGCCAGCAGTTACCACATAATTAACGGACAGGGTGGGGCTTTCTTT.

The rearrangement links TRBV7-9 to TRBJ2-7, with a weak D call TRBD2 (6 bases). The germline V gene encodes CDR1 SEHNR and CDR2 FQNEAQ (reference sequence). V gave up 8 bases and J gave up 1 base, with 15 bases separating them. This CDR3 region has 14 residues. The CDR3 DNA follows: TGTGCCAGCGCCAGCGAGCGGGTTTCCTACGAGCAGTACTTC. Residues: CASASERVSYEQYF.

This rearrangement joins TRBV5-1 to TRBJ2-5; 7 bases match TRBD2. CDR3 length: 14 amino acids. Germline assignment: CDR1 SGHRS and CDR2 YFSETQ. V gave up 0 bases and J gave up 2 bases; unmatched junction bases: 1. The CDR3 bases are TGCGCCAGCAGCTTGGGTAGCGGGCAAGAGACCCAGTACTTC. It translates to CASSLGSGQETQYF.

The CDR3 reads CASSLQGPYEQYF. The CDR3 coding sequence is TGTGCCAGCAGCTTACAGGGCCCCTACGAGCAGTACTTC. The V and J genes are TRBV5-4 and TRBJ2-7; TRBD1 might be the D (6 bases). This CDR3 has 13 residues. Germline assignment: CDR1 SGHNT and CDR2 YYREEE (reference sequence). V lost 2 bases and J 2 bases, leaving 8 bases between the germline ends.

The chain joins TRBV7-9 to TRBJ2-1, with 10 positions matching TRBD1. V trimming: 7 bases; J trimming: 4 bases; junction bases outside the gene matches: 7. The CDR3 runs 15 residues. The V gene's germline CDR1 is SEHNR and CDR2 FQNEAQ (reference sequence). The CDR3 loop reads CASITGTGAYNEQFF. DNA of the CDR3: TGTGCCAGCATCACCGGGACAGGGGCTTACAATGAGCAGTTCTTC.

The CDR3, as DNA: TGTGCCAGCAGCGTATTCCCCGGGACTAGCGGCTACACAGATACGCAGTATTTT. Translation: CASSVFPGTSGYTDTQYF. This chain connects TRBV9 to TRBJ2-3; 11 positions agree with TRBD2. Trimming removed 1 base from V and 2 bases from J; junction bases left unmatched: 9. The CDR3 has 18 residues. CDR1 is SGDLS and CDR2 is YYNGEE in the germline V gene.

The gene calls are TRBV7-8 and TRBJ2-2, with a possible D match to TRBD2 (5 bases). This CDR3 region has 18 residues. In germline, CDR1 is SGHVS, CDR2 FQNEAQ. V lost 1 base and J 6 bases, leaving 21 bases between the germline ends. Written as DNA, the CDR3 is TGTGCCAGCAGCTTAGAGAGGGTCCCTAGCAACAAGGCCGGGGAGCTGTTTTTT. It specifies CASSLERVPSNKAGELFF.

This chain connects TRBV9 to TRBJ2-3; a weak D match, TRBD1 (5 bases). This CDR3 is built from 15 residues. From germline, CDR1 is SGDLS and CDR2 YYNGEE. Trimming pared 0 bases from V and 4 bases from J, leaving 12 bases between. The CDR3 loop is CASSVGDSTADTQYF. The CDR3 bases are TGTGCCAGCAGCGTAGGCGACAGTACCGCAGATACGCAGTATTTT.

This chain uses TRBV29-1 with TRBJ1-1, with TRBD1 identical over 8 bases. Unmatched junction bases numbered 4, after V lost 3 bases and J lost 4 bases. The V gene's germline CDR1 is SQVTM and CDR2 ANQGSEA. The CDR3 loop spans 13 amino acids. CDR3 loop: CSVDQGAPTEAFF. As DNA, the CDR3 is TGCAGCGTTGACCAGGGGGCGCCCACTGAAGCTTTCTTT.

The chain employs TRBV7-9 and TRBJ2-7; 7 nucleotides align to TRBD1. V trimming: 7 bases; J trimming: 6 bases; junction bases outside the gene matches: 6. Germline CDR1 is SEHNR and CDR2 is FQNEAQ (reference sequence). CDR3 length equals 12 residues. CDR3 amino acids: CASNPGTVEQYF. The CDR3 DNA follows: TGTGCCAGCAACCCCGGGACAGTCGAGCAGTACTTC.

The V and J genes are TRBV5-4 and TRBJ1-1; no clear D. Per the germline V gene, CDR1 is SGHNT and CDR2 is YYREEE (reference sequence). The V gene lost 0 bases and the J gene lost 0 bases, with 12 bases spanning the gap. This CDR3 spans 16 amino acids. CDR3 bases: TGTGCCAGCAGCTTGGGGGGAGCACACTTGAACACTGAAGCTTTCTTT. Protein sequence: CASSLGGAHLNTEAFF.

The rearrangement links TRBV29-1 to TRBJ2-7, with TRBD1 matching 8 bases. Germline assignment: CDR1 SQVTM and CDR2 ANQGSEA. The junction had 10 bases not matched to a gene; V was cut back by 6 bases and J by 3 bases. This CDR3 has 14 amino acids. CDR3 region: CSVQPGGAGYEQYF. CDR3 nucleotide sequence: TGCAGCGTCCAACCAGGGGGCGCAGGCTACGAGCAGTACTTC.

This chain links TRBV5-1 with TRBJ2-3; 11 bases map to TRBD2. The CDR3 runs 17 residues. V shed 2 bases, J shed 1 base, and the junction held 6 bases outside the gene matches. CDR1 and CDR2 from the germline V gene are SGHRS and YFSETQ. The CDR3 sequence is CASSFGPTSGGTDTQYF. The CDR3 DNA is TGCGCCAGCAGCTTCGGGCCGACTAGCGGGGGCACAGATACGCAGTATTTT.

The chain uses TRBV6-5 and TRBJ2-1, with D tentatively TRBD1 (6 bases). This CDR3 is 14 amino acids long. V lost 3 bases and J lost 4, with 10 bases in between. Per the germline V gene, CDR1 is MNHEY and CDR2 is SVGAGI. CDR3 in amino acids: CASSYLDRYNEQFF. Written as DNA, the CDR3 is TGTGCCAGCAGTTATCTGGACAGATACAATGAGCAGTTCTTC.

The rearrangement joins TRBV7-9 to TRBJ2-5; tentatively, D is TRBD2 (6 bases). V was trimmed by 0 bases and J by 4 bases, leaving 9 bases between them. The CDR3 spans 14 residues. The V gene's germline CDR1 is SEHNR and CDR2 FQNEAQ (reference sequence). In nucleotides, the CDR3 is TGTGCCAGCAGCTTAGCACGACTAGGAGAGACCCAGTACTTC. This translates into CASSLARLGETQYF.

The genes are TRBV28 and TRBJ2-3, with TRBD2 as a possible D gene (6 bases). Germline CDR1 reads MDHEN; CDR2 reads SYDVKM. This CDR3 is built from 16 residues. The V gene lost 4 bases and the J gene lost 9 bases, with 23 bases spanning the gap. In DNA form, the CDR3 reads TGTGCCAGCAGTTCGATCTCGGGACTCGCCGGCCTAACGCAGTATTTT. Its protein is CASSSISGLAGLTQYF.

This clone has a handful of counts. The chain uses TRBV9 and TRBJ2-3; D is undetermined. The CDR3 is made up of 13 amino acids. Trimming removed 0 bases from V and 4 bases from J, with 6 bases in between. Germline lookup yields CDR1 SGDLS and CDR2 YYNGEE. The CDR3 DNA is TGTGCCAGCAGCGTAGGGCCCCCAGATACGCAGTATTTT. The encoded protein is CASSVGPPDTQYF. The whole variable domain, filled in from reference TRBV9 and TRBJ2-3, reads DSGVTQTPKHLITATGQRVTLRCSPRSGDLSVYWYQQSLDQGLQFLIQYYNGEERAKGNILERFSAQQFPDLHSELNLSSLELGDSALYFCASSVGPPDTQYFGPGTRLTVL.

V and J are TRBV5-6 and TRBJ2-7; TRBD2 matches 11 bases. Losses at the gene ends were 4 bases for V and 2 bases for J; bases not matched to a gene: 8. There are 16 residues in the CDR3. The germline V gene encodes CDR1 SGHDT and CDR2 YYEEEE. Here the CDR3 reads CASSPRGSGRAYEQYF. Written as DNA, the CDR3 is TGTGCCAGCAGCCCCAGAGGTAGCGGGAGGGCCTACGAGCAGTACTTC.

The chain uses TRBV11-2 and TRBJ1-3, with a possible D match to TRBD1 (5 bases). The germline gives CDR1 SGHAT, CDR2 FQNNGV. CDR3 length: 15 residues. V was shortened by 4 bases and J by 0 bases, with 10 bases between the two germline ends. The CDR3 sequence is CASSSNRISGNTIYF. As DNA, the CDR3 is TGTGCCAGCAGCTCAAACAGGATCTCTGGAAACACCATATATTTT. Drawing the rest from reference TRBV11-2 and TRBJ1-3, the complete variable domain is EAGVAQSPRYKIIEKRQSVAFWCNPISGHATLYWYQQILGQGPKLLIQFQNNGVVDDSQLPKDRFSAERLKGVDSTLKIQPAKLEDSAVYLCASSSNRISGNTIYFGEGSWLTVV.

This rearrangement joins TRBV7-6 to TRBJ2-7; 10 nucleotides line up with TRBD1. This CDR3 is 15 amino acids long. V was clipped by 4 bases and J by 5 bases; unmatched bases: 8. Per the germline V gene, CDR1 is SGHVS and CDR2 is FNYEAQ. The CDR3 bases are TGTGCCAGCAGCTCACCCGGGACAGGGGACAACGAGCAGTACTTC. Its translation: CASSSPGTGDNEQYF.

The chain joins TRBV6-6 to TRBJ2-1, with D perhaps matching TRBD2 (6 bases). The V end was cut by 2 bases, the J end by 10 bases, with 6 bases between. The CDR3 is made up of 11 amino acids. Germline V lookup: CDR1 MNHNY, CDR2 SVGAGI (reference sequence). CDR3 loop: CASSYGGEQFF. The CDR3 DNA reads TGTGCCAGCAGTTACGGAGGGGAGCAGTTCTTC.

The chain uses TRBV29-1 and TRBJ1-6, with TRBD1 matching 9 bases. Germline V gives CDR1 SQVTM, CDR2 ANQGSEA. The CDR3 loop spans 13 amino acids. Trimming cost V 4 bases and J 10 bases; bases outside gene matches: 5. The CDR3 region is CSVGQGGESPLHF. DNA of the CDR3: TGCAGCGTTGGACAGGGGGGAGAATCACCCCTCCACTTT.